This T cell receptor beta chain was documented in a study of cytotoxic CD8 clonotypes in ibrutinib-treated CLL. Concerning this clone: Its antigen is unknown.

Germline values: CDR1 MNHEY, CDR2 SVGAGI. The CDR3 is made up of 13 amino acids. Trimming removed 5 bases at V and 8 bases at J, with 15 bases between. TCRdb keeps only in-frame clones here, not all; method: immunoSEQ multiplex PCR. This table holds some 65,000 clones, approximately 62% found once. The study, taken as a whole, reports: Public clonotypes were uncommon and contracted or stayed stable on treatment.

The source was PBMCs, collected after 12 months of ibrutinib treatment. The receptor's source is a human donor with chronic lymphocytic leukemia. V usage is TRBV6-5 and J usage is TRBJ1-2, with D maybe TRBD1 (6 bases). The CDR3 bases are TGTGCCAGCAGTAGGGGGAAGGGAAACGGCTACACCTTC. Protein sequence: CASSRGKGNGYTF.